This TCR beta chain was recorded in a study of blood T cell repertoires in COVID-19. Study in general: Sources were T cells, B-cell-depleted T cells, or PBMCs; the material itself was cDNA or gDNA.

Between the trimmed V and J ends, which lost 6 bases and 2 bases, there was a span of 18 bases. Germline V lookup: CDR1 MNHEY, CDR2 SVGEGT. The CDR3 spans 16 residues. Data came from immunoSEQ multiplex PCR; TCRdb stores just in-frame clones and leaves some out. The sample lists about 87,000 clones, roughly 87% occurring once. Sequenced material: peripheral blood. The origin of this receptor is a woman of 80 years or more with active COVID-19. The chain has TRBV6-2 or TRBV6-3 and TRBJ2-3, with a possible D match to TRBD1 (5 bases). In DNA form, the CDR3 reads TGTGCCAGCAGCCTCTCCCCACAGGAGCCCACAGATACGCAGTATTTT. Protein: CASSLSPQEPTDTQYF.